This TCR beta chain was sequenced in a study of vaccination and CD4 T cells after COVID-19. This clonotype has just a few counts. Its antigen is not identified. Specified treatment: approximately nine-day PBMC culture with coronavirus spike peptide pools or control peptides (ViraFEST assay). Ahead of the COVID-19 pandemic (2011-2018), the CD4+ T cells of the unexposed donor were collected. Half the growth medium was swapped for new IL-2 medium on days 3 and 7. Researchers used the Oncomine TCR Beta short-read assay to sequence DNA from cultured CD4+ T cells. Cultures of CD4+ T cells served as the source for extracting genomic DNA. TCRdb passed the PCR reads through MiXCR, listing each CDR3 protein once. Here the sample spans fewer than 5,500 distinct CDR3 sequences, 34% being singletons. This CDR3 region has 8 residues. Looked up from germline, CDR1 is DFQATT and CDR2 is SNEGSKA (reference sequence).

V usage is TRBV20-1 and J usage is TRBJ2-7; D uncertain. Sequences were obtained from CD4+ T cells from blood, cultured in vitro. The sequence was collected from a human donor in good health. The CDR3, as DNA: TGCAGGAGCCACGAGCAGTACTTC. Translation gives CRSHEQYF.